This T cell receptor beta chain was profiled in a study of CD4 T cells in relation to SARS-CoV-2 and coronaviruses. The wider study: ViraFEST: roughly ten-day antigen culture of PBMCs, then TCR beta CDR3 sequencing.

The repertoire was sequenced with immunoSEQ multiplex PCR; TCRdb's copy has only in-frame clones and lacks some. The sample includes tens of thousands of clones, about 70% seen only once; the top ten take less than 20%. The germline V gene encodes CDR1 LNHDA and CDR2 SQIVND (reference sequence). The CDR3 extends over 13 amino acids. V lost 6 bases and J lost 7; bases outside the gene matches: 4. In regard to this clone: The antigen remains unidentified.

Before the COVID-19 pandemic, during about 2011-2018, CD4+ T cells were taken from unexposed donors. The cells were cultured for over eight days before CD4+ T cells were isolated. The TCR comes from a human donor in good health. Sequences were obtained from CD4+ T cells from PBMCs, cultured in vitro. This chain joins TRBV19 and TRBJ2-2, with TRBD2 matching over 8 bases. CDR3 bases: TGTGCCAGTAGCTCCGGGGGGGGCGGGGAGCTGTTTTTT. Residues: CASSSGGGGELFF.